This is a list of T cell receptor beta chains from one sample in a study of blood T cell repertoires in COVID-19. This table comes from immunoSEQ multiplex PCR, and its TCRdb copy is limited to in-frame clones, with some not included. The data show tens of thousands of clones, more than 85% seen once. Sequencing input: peripheral blood. The receptor source for this set is a human donor with active COVID-19. The donor label of this sample is uncertain. Both conserved end residues are trimmed from each CDR3. Clone size, where shown, is once, few, many, or a class for clones that have expanded.

TRBV5-1	TRBJ1-4	-	ASSFGANEKLF
TRBV5-1	TRBJ2-1	-	ASSPGTVDNEQF
TRBV19	TRBJ1-5	few	ASSIPRVSGNQPQH
TRBV5-1	TRBJ2-5	-	ASSLRLAGGRQETQY
TRBV6-5	TRBJ1-1	-	ASSPRYTEAF
TRBV3-1/TRBV3-2	TRBJ2-7	-	ASSPYPPVAGGGEQY
TRBV5-4	TRBJ2-3	-	ASGHGGAKDTQY
TRBV5-4	TRBJ1-6	few	ASSGDRVGNSPLH
TRBV18	TRBJ1-6	-	ASSPSTDRNSPLH
TRBV11-2	TRBJ2-2	-	ASSLALGTANTGELF
TRBV28	TRBJ1-4	-	ASIGAEGSEKLF
TRBV2	TRBJ1-5	-	ASGGGDQPQH
TRBV29-1	TRBJ1-1	-	SAAWGGLNTEAF
TRBV18	TRBJ1-2	-	ASTTVLGYGYT
TRBV28	TRBJ2-5	-	ASSFRPRYQETQY
TRBV5-1	TRBJ2-7	-	ASSPSTDSYEQY
TRBV20-1	TRBJ1-2	-	SASPQQGRDYT
TRBV7-2	TRBJ2-7	-	ASSLSRTSGGYEQY
TRBV19	TRBJ1-5	-	ASMAGPGQDNQPQH
TRBV2	TRBJ1-6	-	ASSEARGQGSPLH
TRBV5-1	TRBJ1-3	-	ASSLQGADGNTIY
TRBV4-1	TRBJ2-7	once	ASSERGTISYEQY
TRBV12-3/TRBV12-4	TRBJ2-3	-	ASALTGDTQY
TRBV11-3	TRBJ2-1	-	ASSSTRPGGGEQF
TRBV12-5	TRBJ2-7	-	ASATPGGRNYEQY
TRBV6-2/TRBV6-3	TRBJ2-5	-	ASSASGRAEETQY
TRBV6-6	TRBJ1-3	-	ASRVEGRSGNTIY
TRBV5-4	TRBJ2-5	-	ASSPSSGGALKTQY
TRBV24-1	TRBJ2-7	-	ATSDSRTAKMG